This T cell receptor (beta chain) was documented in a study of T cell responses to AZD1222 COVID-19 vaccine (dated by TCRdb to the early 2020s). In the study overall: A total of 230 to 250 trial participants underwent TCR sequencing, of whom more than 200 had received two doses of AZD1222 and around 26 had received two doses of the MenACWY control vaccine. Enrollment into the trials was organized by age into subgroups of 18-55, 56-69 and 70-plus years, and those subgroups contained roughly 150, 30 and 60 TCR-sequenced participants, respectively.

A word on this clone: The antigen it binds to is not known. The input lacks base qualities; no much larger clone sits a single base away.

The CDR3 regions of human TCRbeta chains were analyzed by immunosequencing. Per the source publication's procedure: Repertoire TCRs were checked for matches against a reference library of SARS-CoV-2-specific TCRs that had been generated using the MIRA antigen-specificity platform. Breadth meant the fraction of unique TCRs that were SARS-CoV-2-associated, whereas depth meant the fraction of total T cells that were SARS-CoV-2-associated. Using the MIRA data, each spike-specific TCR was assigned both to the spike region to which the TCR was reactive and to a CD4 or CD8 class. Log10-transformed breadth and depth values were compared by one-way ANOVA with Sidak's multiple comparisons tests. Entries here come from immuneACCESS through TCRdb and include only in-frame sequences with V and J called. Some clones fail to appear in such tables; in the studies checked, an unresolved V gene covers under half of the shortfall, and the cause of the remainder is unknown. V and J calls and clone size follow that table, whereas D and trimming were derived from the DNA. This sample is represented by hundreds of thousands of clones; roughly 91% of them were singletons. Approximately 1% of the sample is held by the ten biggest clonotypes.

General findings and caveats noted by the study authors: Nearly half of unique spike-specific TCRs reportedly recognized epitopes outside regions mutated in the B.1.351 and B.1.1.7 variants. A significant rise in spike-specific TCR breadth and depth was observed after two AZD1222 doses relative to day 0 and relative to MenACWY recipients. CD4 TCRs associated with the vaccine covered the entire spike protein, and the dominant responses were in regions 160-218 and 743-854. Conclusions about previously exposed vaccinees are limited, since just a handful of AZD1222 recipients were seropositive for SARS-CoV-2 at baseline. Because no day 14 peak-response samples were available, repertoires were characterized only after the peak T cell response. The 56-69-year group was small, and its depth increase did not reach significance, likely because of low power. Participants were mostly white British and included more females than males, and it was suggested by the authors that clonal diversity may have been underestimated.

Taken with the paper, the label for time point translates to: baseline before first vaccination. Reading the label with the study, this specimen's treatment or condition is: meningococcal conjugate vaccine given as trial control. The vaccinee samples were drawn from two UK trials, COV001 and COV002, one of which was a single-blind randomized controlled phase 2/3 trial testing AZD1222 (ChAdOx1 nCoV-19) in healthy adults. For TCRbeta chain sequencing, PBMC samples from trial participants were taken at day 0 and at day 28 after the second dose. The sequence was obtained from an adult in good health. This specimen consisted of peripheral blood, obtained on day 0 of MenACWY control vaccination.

The sequenced DNA: TGCAGCGTTGGGAGAGGCGAAAAACTGTTTTTT. It translates as CSVGRGEKLFF. The receptor chain draws on TRBV29-1 and TRBJ1-4, with no reliable assignment of the D segment. The CDR3 spans 11 residues, from the cysteine through the phenylalanine. The retained sequence is limited to the CDR3, 33 bases, with the frame set at the first base. Based on the germline V gene, the CDR1 and CDR2 sequences are SQVTM and ANQGSEA. V and J lose 4 bases and 8 bases, and a span of 8 bases separates them.